Detailed here is one T cell receptor beta chain. This sample stems from a study of OX40 agonist ivuxolimab in advanced cancers. About the study: Past anti-PD-1, anti-PD-L1 or anti-CTLA-4 therapy was accepted, and 40% had received some.

Profiling relied on immunoSEQ multiplex PCR, and the TCRdb table lists in-frame clones only, not all of them. The sample lists about 22,000 clones, about 86% occurring once. The CDR3 has 18 amino acids. With 5 bases clipped from V and 5 bases from J, the junction kept 13 bases outside the gene matches. Germline V gene lookup returns CDR1 SEHNR and CDR2 FQNEAQ (reference sequence). The material was CD4+ or CD8+ T cells sorted from blood, obtained in a trial of the OX40 agonist ivuxolimab. V gene TRBV7-9 combines with J gene TRBJ2-2, with 11 bases lining up with TRBD2. This clonotype was obtained from an adult with an advanced solid tumor such as melanoma, head and neck, liver or kidney cancer. In DNA form, the CDR3 reads TGTGCCAGCAGCCAGACTAGCGGGAAAAATGCGTGGACCGGGGAGCTGTTTTTT. Translating it yields CASSQTSGKNAWTGELFF.